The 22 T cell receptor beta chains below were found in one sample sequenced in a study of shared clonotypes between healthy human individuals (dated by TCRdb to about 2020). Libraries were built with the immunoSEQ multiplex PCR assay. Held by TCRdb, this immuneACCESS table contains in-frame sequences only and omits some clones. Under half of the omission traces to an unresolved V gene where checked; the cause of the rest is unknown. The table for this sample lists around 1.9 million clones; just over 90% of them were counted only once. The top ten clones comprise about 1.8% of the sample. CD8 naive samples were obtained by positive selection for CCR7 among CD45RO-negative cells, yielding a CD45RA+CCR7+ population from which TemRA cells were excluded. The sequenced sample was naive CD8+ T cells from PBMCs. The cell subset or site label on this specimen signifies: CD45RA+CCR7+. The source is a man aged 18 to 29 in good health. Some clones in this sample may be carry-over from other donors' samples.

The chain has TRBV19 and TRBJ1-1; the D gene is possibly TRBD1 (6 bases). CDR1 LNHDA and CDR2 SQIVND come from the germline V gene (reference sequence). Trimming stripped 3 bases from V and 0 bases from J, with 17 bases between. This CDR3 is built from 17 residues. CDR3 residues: CASSIAQGTHLNTEAFF. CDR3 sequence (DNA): TGTGCCAGTAGTATCGCCCAGGGGACGCATTTGAACACTGAAGCTTTCTTT.

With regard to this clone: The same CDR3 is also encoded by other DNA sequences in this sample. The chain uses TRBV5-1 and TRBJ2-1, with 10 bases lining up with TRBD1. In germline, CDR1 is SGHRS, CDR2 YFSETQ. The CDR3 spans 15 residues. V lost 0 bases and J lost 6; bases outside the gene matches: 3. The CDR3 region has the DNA TGCGCCAGCAGCTTGGGACAGGGGGCTCGCAATGAGCAGTTCTTC. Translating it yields CASSLGQGARNEQFF.

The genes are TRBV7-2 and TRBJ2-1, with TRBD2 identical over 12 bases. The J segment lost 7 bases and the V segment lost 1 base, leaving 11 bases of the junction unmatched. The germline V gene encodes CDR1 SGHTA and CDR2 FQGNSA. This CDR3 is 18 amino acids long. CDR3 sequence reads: CASSLVRSSGRASNEQFF. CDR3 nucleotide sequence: TGTGCCAGCAGCTTAGTAAGGTCTAGCGGGAGGGCCTCGAATGAGCAGTTCTTC.

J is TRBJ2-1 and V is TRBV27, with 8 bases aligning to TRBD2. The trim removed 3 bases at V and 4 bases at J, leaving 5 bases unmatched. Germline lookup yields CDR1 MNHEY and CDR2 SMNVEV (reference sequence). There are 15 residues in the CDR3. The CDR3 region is CASSFQGLGYNEQFF. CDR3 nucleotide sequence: TGTGCCAGCAGTTTCCAGGGACTAGGTTACAATGAGCAGTTCTTC.

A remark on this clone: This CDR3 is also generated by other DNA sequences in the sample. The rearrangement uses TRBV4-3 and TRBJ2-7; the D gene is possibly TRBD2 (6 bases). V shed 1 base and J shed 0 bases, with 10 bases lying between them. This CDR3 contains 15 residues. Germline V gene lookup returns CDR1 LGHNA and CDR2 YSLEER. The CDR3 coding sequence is TGCGCCAGCAGCCAAGTTAGCGGTAGCTCCTACGAGCAGTACTTC. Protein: CASSQVSGSSYEQYF.

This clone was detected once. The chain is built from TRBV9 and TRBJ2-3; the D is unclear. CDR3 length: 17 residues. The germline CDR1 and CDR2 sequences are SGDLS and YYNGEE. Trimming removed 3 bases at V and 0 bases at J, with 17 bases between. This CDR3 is CASSATPLGSSTDTQYF. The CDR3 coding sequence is TGTGCCAGCAGCGCTACTCCTTTGGGTTCTAGCACAGATACGCAGTATTTT.

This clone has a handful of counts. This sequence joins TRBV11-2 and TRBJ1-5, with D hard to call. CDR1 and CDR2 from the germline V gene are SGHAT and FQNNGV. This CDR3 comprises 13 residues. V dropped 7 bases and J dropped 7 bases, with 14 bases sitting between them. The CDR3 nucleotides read TGTGCCAGCAAAGGTAGGGAAGGACAGCCCCAGCATTTT. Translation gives CASKGREGQPQHF.

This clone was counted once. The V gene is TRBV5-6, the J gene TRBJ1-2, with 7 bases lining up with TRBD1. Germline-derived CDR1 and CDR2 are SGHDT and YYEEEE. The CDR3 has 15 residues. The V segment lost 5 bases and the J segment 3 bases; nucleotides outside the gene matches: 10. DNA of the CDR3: TGTGCCAGCAGTCCTGACAGGGCGGATTACTATGGCTACACCTTC. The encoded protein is CASSPDRADYYGYTF.

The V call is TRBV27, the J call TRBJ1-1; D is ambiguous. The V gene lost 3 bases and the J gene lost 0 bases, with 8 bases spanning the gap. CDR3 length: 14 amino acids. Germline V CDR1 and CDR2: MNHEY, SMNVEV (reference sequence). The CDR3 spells CASSFTSLNTEAFF. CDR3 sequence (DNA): TGTGCCAGCAGTTTTACTAGTTTGAACACTGAAGCTTTCTTT.

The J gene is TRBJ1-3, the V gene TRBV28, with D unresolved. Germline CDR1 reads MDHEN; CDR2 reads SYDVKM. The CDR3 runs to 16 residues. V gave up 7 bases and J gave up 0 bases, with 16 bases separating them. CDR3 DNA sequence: TGTGCCAGCACCTATACTTTGGGCGGCTCTGGAAACACCATATATTTT. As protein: CASTYTLGGSGNTIYF.

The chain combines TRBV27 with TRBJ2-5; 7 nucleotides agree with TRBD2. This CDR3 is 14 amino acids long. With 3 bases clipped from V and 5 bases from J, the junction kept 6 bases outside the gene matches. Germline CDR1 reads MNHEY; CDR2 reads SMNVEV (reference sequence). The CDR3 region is CASSFSGKGETQYF. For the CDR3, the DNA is TGTGCCAGCAGTTTCAGCGGGAAAGGGGAGACCCAGTACTTC.

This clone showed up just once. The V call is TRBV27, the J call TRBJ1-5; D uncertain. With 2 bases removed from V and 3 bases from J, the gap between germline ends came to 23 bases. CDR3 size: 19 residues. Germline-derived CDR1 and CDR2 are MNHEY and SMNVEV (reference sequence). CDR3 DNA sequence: TGTGCCAGCAGTTTAGCGGGCGGGAGAGACCGGAACTACAATCAGCCCCAGCATTTT. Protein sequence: CASSLAGGRDRNYNQPQHF.

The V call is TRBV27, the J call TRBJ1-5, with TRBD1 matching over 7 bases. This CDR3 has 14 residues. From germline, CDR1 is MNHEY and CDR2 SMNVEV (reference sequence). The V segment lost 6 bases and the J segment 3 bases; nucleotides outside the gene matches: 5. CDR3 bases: TGTGCCAGCAGGCTACAGGGGATCAATCAGCCCCAGCATTTT. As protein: CASRLQGINQPQHF.

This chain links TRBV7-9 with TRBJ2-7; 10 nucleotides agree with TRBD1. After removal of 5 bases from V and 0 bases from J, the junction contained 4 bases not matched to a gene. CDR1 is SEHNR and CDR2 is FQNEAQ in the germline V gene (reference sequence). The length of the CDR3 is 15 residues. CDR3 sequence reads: CASSARTGGSYEQYF. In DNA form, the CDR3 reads TGTGCCAGCAGCGCGCGGACAGGGGGCTCCTACGAGCAGTACTTC.

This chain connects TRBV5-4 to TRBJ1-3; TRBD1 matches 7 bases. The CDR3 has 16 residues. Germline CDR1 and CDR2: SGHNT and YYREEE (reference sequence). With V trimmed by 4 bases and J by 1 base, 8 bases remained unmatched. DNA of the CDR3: TGTGCCAGCAGCGACGACAGGGAGCAATCTGGAAACACCATATATTTT. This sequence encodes CASSDDREQSGNTIYF.

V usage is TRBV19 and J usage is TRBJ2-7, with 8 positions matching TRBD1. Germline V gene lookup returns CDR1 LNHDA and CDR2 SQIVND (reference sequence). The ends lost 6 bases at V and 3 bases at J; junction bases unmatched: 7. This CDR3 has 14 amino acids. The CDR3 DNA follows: TGTGCCAGTAGACTCGGACAGGGTTACTACGAGCAGTACTTC. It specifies CASRLGQGYYEQYF. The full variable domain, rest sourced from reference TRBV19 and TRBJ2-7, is DGGITQSPKYLFRKEGQNVTLSCEQNLNHDAMYWYRQDPGQGLRLIYYSQIVNDFQKGDIAEGYSVSREKKESFPLTVTSAQKNPTAFYLCASRLGQGYYEQYFGPGTRLTVT.

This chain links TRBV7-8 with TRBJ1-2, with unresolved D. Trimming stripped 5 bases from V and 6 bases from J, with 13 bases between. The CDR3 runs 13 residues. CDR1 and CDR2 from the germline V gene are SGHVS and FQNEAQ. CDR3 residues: CASSIRRSDGYTF. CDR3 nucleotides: TGTGCCAGCAGCATCCGGCGCTCCGATGGCTACACCTTC.

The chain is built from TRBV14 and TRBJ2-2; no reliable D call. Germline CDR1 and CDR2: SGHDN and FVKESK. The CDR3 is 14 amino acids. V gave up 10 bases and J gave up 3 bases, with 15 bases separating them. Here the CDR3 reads CATTPSWDTGELFF. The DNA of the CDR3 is TGTGCCACGACACCGTCCTGGGACACCGGGGAGCTGTTTTTT.

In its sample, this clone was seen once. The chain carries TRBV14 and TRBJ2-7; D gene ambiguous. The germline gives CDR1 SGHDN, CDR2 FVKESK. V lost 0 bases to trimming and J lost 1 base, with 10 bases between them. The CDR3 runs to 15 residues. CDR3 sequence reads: CASSQDRGRSYEQYF. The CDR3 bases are TGTGCCAGCAGCCAAGATCGAGGCAGATCCTACGAGCAGTACTTC.

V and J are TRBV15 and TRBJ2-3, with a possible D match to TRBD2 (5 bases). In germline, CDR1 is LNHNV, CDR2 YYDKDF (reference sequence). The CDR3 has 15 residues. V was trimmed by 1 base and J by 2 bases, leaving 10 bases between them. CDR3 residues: CATSRVGLATDTQYF. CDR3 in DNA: TGTGCCACCAGCAGAGTCGGGCTAGCCACAGATACGCAGTATTTT.

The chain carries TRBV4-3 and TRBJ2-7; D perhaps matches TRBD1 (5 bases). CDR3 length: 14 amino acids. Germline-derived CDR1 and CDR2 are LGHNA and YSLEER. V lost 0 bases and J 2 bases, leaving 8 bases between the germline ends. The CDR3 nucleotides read TGCGCCAGCAGCCAAGAAGACAGTACCTACGAGCAGTACTTC. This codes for CASSQEDSTYEQYF.

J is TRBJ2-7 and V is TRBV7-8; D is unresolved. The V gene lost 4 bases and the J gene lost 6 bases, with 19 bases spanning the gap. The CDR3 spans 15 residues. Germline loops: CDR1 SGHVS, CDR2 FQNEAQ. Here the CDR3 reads CASSSDEVYVSEQYF. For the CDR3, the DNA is TGTGCCAGCAGCTCCGACGAGGTTTACGTTTCCGAGCAGTACTTC.